The source of this TCR beta chain is a study of T cells in Graves' hyperthyroidism and ophthalmopathy. The CDR3 regions of TCR beta were amplified from RNA transcripts. Carried out on the TCR CDR3, a first-round RT-PCR used the HTBI primer set. TCRdb reprocessed the multiplex PCR reads with MiXCR, giving one entry per CDR3 protein. The sample comprises about 410,000 distinct CDR3 sequences, roughly 15% of which are singletons, and about 12% rests with the top ten. This clonotype has just a few counts. Its cognate antigen is unknown. Study outcomes and limitations: Ophthalmopathy was model-predicted a median approximately 6.4 months pre-onset.

This TCR came from a man aged 18-30 years with Graves' ophthalmopathy. The sample taken for sequencing was blood.

The CDR3 is CASSERGGGNTEAFF. CDR3 coding DNA: TGCGCCAGCAGTGAGCGGGGTGGCGGGAACACTGAAGCTTTCTTT. V and J are TRBV10-1 and TRBJ1-1, with unresolved D. This CDR3 has 15 amino acids. Germline CDR1 reads WNHNN; CDR2 reads SYGVQD (reference sequence). The V gene lost 2 bases and the J gene lost 1 base, with 11 bases spanning the gap.